Listed here are 26 T cell receptor beta chains from one sample, sequenced in a study of shared clonotypes between healthy human individuals. The assay was immunoSEQ multiplex PCR, and TCRdb's table has in-frame clones only and misses some. The table includes 2 million to 3 million clones, more than 85% detected once. The sequencing input was naive CD4+ T cells from PBMCs. Subset indicated: CD45RA+ positively selected. Receptors originate from a man in his late teens or twenties in good health. Some clones in this sample may be carry-over from other donors' samples.

Of note for this clone: Other DNA sequences in this sample translate to the same CDR3. The chain has TRBV9 and TRBJ1-2; possibly TRBD1 for D (6 bases). V was trimmed by 0 bases and J by 4 bases, leaving 7 bases between them. CDR1 is SGDLS, CDR2 YYNGEE, per germline. This CDR3 spans 13 amino acids. The CDR3 region is CASSVVGGYGYTF. In nucleotides, the CDR3 is TGTGCCAGCAGCGTAGTAGGGGGCTATGGCTACACCTTC.

The rearrangement links TRBV6-1 to TRBJ2-7; TRBD1 aligns across 7 bases. The CDR3 consists of 14 residues. Germline V gene lookup returns CDR1 MNHNS and CDR2 SASEGT. With 4 bases clipped from V and 2 bases from J, the junction kept 5 bases outside the gene matches. CDR3 residues: CASSGTGYAYEQYF. The CDR3 DNA reads TGTGCCAGCAGTGGGACAGGATACGCCTACGAGCAGTACTTC.

This chain links TRBV7-2 with TRBJ2-5, with 12 bases lining up with TRBD2. Germline CDR1 is SGHTA and CDR2 is FQGNSA. CDR3 length: 16 amino acids. With V trimmed by 0 bases and J by 5 bases, 4 bases remained unmatched. CDR3 bases: TGTGCCAGCAGCTTAGCGACTAGCGGGAGTTGGGAGACCCAGTACTTC. Protein: CASSLATSGSWETQYF.

The chain is built from TRBV10-2 and TRBJ2-7; D is ambiguous. Germline values: CDR1 WSHSY, CDR2 SAAADI. Trimming left V 6 bases short and J 4 bases short, with 10 bases between. CDR3 length equals 12 residues. The CDR3 reads CASRVGPYEQYF. DNA for the CDR3: TGCGCCAGCAGGGTAGGACCTTACGAGCAGTACTTC.

J is TRBJ1-1 and V is TRBV18; D is undetermined. The V end lost 0 bases, the J end lost 6 bases, and 8 bases lay between the germline ends. The CDR3 consists of 13 residues. Germline V lookup: CDR1 KGHSH, CDR2 LQKENI. CDR3 protein: CASSPPAWAEAFF. The CDR3 DNA follows: TGTGCCAGCTCACCACCGGCGTGGGCTGAAGCTTTCTTT.

The chain employs TRBV9 and TRBJ2-3; maybe TRBD2 (6 bases). The CDR3 is 16 amino acids. With 4 bases removed from V and 3 bases from J, the gap between germline ends came to 18 bases. The V gene's germline CDR1 is SGDLS and CDR2 YYNGEE. For the CDR3, the DNA is TGTGCCAGCAGCCCCAGGTCTGACGGGAGAACAGATACGCAGTATTTT. Its protein is CASSPRSDGRTDTQYF.

The chain carries TRBV5-1 and TRBJ2-5; D might be TRBD1 (5 bases). V lost 4 bases and J 2 bases, leaving 12 bases between the germline ends. The CDR3 covers 14 residues. Germline-derived CDR1 and CDR2 are SGHRS and YFSETQ. The CDR3 loop is CASSRNKGQETQYF. The DNA for the CDR3 is TGCGCCAGCAGCCGGAATAAGGGGCAAGAGACCCAGTACTTC.

This clone was seen more than once but under ten times. The chain combines TRBV18 with TRBJ1-1; TRBD1 agrees at 7 bases. Per germline, CDR1 KGHSH and CDR2 LQKENI. The CDR3 totals 14 residues. V lost 5 bases, J lost 3 bases, and 6 bases stayed unmatched. The CDR3 sequence: CASSTTGEYTEAFF. CDR3 coding DNA: TGTGCCAGCTCAACAACAGGGGAATACACTGAAGCTTTCTTT.

About this clone itself: The sample contains more than one DNA sequence encoding this CDR3. The V and J genes are TRBV5-1 and TRBJ2-5; perhaps TRBD2 as D (6 bases). The CDR3 has 13 residues. Germline-derived CDR1 and CDR2 are SGHRS and YFSETQ. Trimming took 4 bases from V and 5 from J, leaving 12 bases between them. The CDR3 nucleotides read TGCGCCAGCAGCCCCCCTGGGGGGGAGACCCAGTACTTC. Amino acid sequence: CASSPPGGETQYF.

About this clone itself: Other DNA sequences in this specimen translate into the identical CDR3. This chain connects TRBV6-1 to TRBJ2-5; D gene ambiguous. Trimming cost V 3 bases and J 0 bases, with 5 bases left between them. The CDR3 has 13 amino acids. CDR1 and CDR2 from the germline V gene are MNHNS and SASEGT. The CDR3 coding sequence is TGTGCCAGCAGTGACAGGTACCAAGAGACCCAGTACTTC. Encoded protein: CASSDRYQETQYF.

The chain combines TRBV7-9 with TRBJ1-2; a weak D match, TRBD1 (6 bases). V was shortened by 2 bases and J by 4 bases, with 17 bases between the two germline ends. Per the germline V gene, CDR1 is SEHNR and CDR2 is FQNEAQ (reference sequence). This CDR3 contains 16 residues. CDR3 amino acids: CASSLNFGRGTYGYTF. CDR3 bases: TGTGCCAGCAGCTTAAATTTCGGCAGGGGAACCTATGGCTACACCTTC.

The V gene is TRBV5-4, the J gene TRBJ1-1; no firm D call. The CDR3 is 16 residues long. The V and J ends lost 3 bases and 3 bases respectively, with 18 bases between them. Looked up from germline, CDR1 is SGHNT and CDR2 is YYREEE (reference sequence). The chain's CDR3 is CASSSVASKGDTEAFF. For the CDR3, the DNA is TGTGCCAGCAGCTCCGTCGCCTCTAAGGGTGACACTGAAGCTTTCTTT.

The chain couples TRBV5-8 to TRBJ1-2; the D is unclear. V was cut by 7 bases and J by 8 bases, with 21 bases left in between. Germline lookup yields CDR1 SGHTS and CDR2 YDEGEE. This CDR3 is 14 amino acids long. CDR3 sequence (DNA): TGTGCCAGCTCCTGGGTAGCAGCCTCTATCGGCTACACCTTC. The encoded protein is CASSWVAASIGYTF.

This clone was seen just once. The chain is built from TRBV28 and TRBJ1-2; maybe TRBD1 (5 bases). Germline V gene lookup returns CDR1 MDHEN and CDR2 SYDVKM. V dropped 6 bases and J dropped 8 bases, with 19 bases sitting between them. The CDR3 consists of 14 residues. In DNA, the CDR3 is TGTGCCAGCAGCTTAGGGACTTTACGAAACGGCTACACCTTC. Residues: CASSLGTLRNGYTF.

For this clone: The same CDR3 is also encoded by other DNA sequences in this sample. The chain couples TRBV18 to TRBJ1-3; the D gene is possibly TRBD1 (5 bases). The V end lost 6 bases, the J end lost 0 bases, and 9 bases lay between the germline ends. Per germline, CDR1 KGHSH and CDR2 LQKENI. The CDR3 spans 14 residues. The CDR3 DNA follows: TGTGCCAGCTCTCCCGACAGCTCTGGAAACACCATATATTTT. Translated: CASSPDSSGNTIYF.

This rearrangement joins TRBV28 to TRBJ2-7, with a possible D match to TRBD2 (6 bases). Germline-derived CDR1 and CDR2 are MDHEN and SYDVKM. The V and J ends lost 7 bases and 2 bases respectively, with 21 bases between them. This CDR3 has 16 amino acids. The CDR3 is CASTPPGSRAPYEQYF. In DNA form, the CDR3 reads TGTGCCAGCACCCCGCCCGGGAGTCGGGCTCCCTACGAGCAGTACTTC.

The V gene is TRBV6-5, the J gene TRBJ1-4; 7 bases line up with TRBD1. Losses at the gene ends were 2 bases for V and 10 bases for J; bases not matched to a gene: 7. This CDR3 has 14 amino acids. CDR1 MNHEY and CDR2 SVGAGI come from the germline V gene. CDR3 DNA: TGTGCCAGCAGTTACAACAGGGGATTTGGAAAACTGTTTTTT. The encoded protein is CASSYNRGFGKLFF.

The rearrangement links TRBV28 to TRBJ2-1, with TRBD2 as a possible D gene (6 bases). V lost 1 base, J lost 3 bases, and 10 bases lay in between. CDR3 length equals 15 residues. Germline V lookup: CDR1 MDHEN, CDR2 SYDVKM. The CDR3 here is CASSLLAGRYNEQFF. DNA for the CDR3: TGTGCCAGCAGTTTATTGGCGGGACGCTACAATGAGCAGTTCTTC.

V usage is TRBV14 and J usage is TRBJ1-4; no definite D call. The V and J ends lost 0 bases and 8 bases respectively, with 10 bases between them. In germline, CDR1 is SGHDN, CDR2 FVKESK. This CDR3 has 14 residues. CDR3: CASSQDVVSEKLFF. The CDR3 nucleotides are TGTGCCAGCAGCCAAGACGTCGTTTCCGAAAAACTGTTTTTT.

The chain joins TRBV5-1 to TRBJ2-3; a possible D gene is TRBD2 (6 bases). CDR3 length equals 14 residues. V dropped 2 bases and J dropped 2 bases, with 9 bases sitting between them. Germline values: CDR1 SGHRS, CDR2 YFSETQ. The CDR3 spells CASSFGGITDTQYF. In DNA, the CDR3 is TGCGCCAGCAGCTTCGGAGGGATCACAGATACGCAGTATTTT.

The chain combines TRBV7-3 with TRBJ1-2; no clear D gene. The CDR3 is made up of 15 amino acids. CDR1 SGHTA and CDR2 FQGTGA come from the germline V gene. V was cut by 2 bases and J by 0 bases, with 10 bases left in between. CDR3 bases: TGTGCCAGCAGCTTATCGGGAGGTGCTAACTATGGCTACACCTTC. Translating it yields CASSLSGGANYGYTF.

The rearrangement links TRBV15 to TRBJ1-1, with 7 positions matching TRBD1. The junction had 4 bases not matched to a gene; V was cut back by 1 base and J by 5 bases. From germline, CDR1 is LNHNV and CDR2 YYDKDF (reference sequence). This CDR3 has 14 amino acids. CDR3 nucleotide sequence: TGTGCCACCAGCAGAGGCGGGACAGAGACTGAAGCTTTCTTT. It encodes CATSRGGTETEAFF.

The chain recombines TRBV29-1 with TRBJ2-7; 9 bases match TRBD2. CDR1 and CDR2 (germline): SQVTM, ANQGSEA. J gave up 5 bases and V 6 bases, and 8 bases lay outside the gene matches. The CDR3 is 13 amino acids. The CDR3 nucleotides are TGCAGCGTCCGCGGGAGGGCCTTCCACGAGCAGTACTTC. Amino acid sequence: CSVRGRAFHEQYF.

In this sample, this clone turned up once. This rearrangement joins TRBV5-1 to TRBJ2-1, with 7 bases lining up with TRBD1. Unmatched junction bases numbered 4, after V lost 4 bases and J lost 0 bases. The CDR3 is 15 amino acids. The germline V gene encodes CDR1 SGHRS and CDR2 YFSETQ. CDR3 residues: CASSTRDSSYNEQFF. The CDR3 nucleotides read TGCGCCAGCAGCACCCGGGACAGCTCCTACAATGAGCAGTTCTTC.

The chain links TRBV11-3 to TRBJ2-2; D unresolved. The CDR3 loop spans 13 amino acids. Trimming cost V 0 bases and J 4 bases, with 3 bases left between them. CDR1 SGHNT and CDR2 YENEEA come from the germline V gene. CDR3 region: CASSLDSTGELFF. The DNA for the CDR3 is TGTGCCAGCAGCTTAGATTCCACCGGGGAGCTGTTTTTT.

V gene TRBV15 combines with J gene TRBJ2-1, with TRBD2 matching over 12 bases. Per the germline V gene, CDR1 is LNHNV and CDR2 is YYDKDF (reference sequence). CDR3 length equals 20 residues. V shed 0 bases, J shed 9 bases, and the junction held 18 bases outside the gene matches. CDR3 bases: TGTGCCACCAGCAGAGAGGTAAATCTATACGGACTAGCGGGATCAAGTGAGCAGTTCTTC. Translated: CATSREVNLYGLAGSSEQFF.